The rows below give T cell receptor beta chains drawn from one sample of a study of blood T cell repertoires in COVID-19. Libraries were prepared by immunoSEQ multiplex PCR; TCRdb keeps only in-frame clonotypes and omits some of them. Of approximately 190,000 clones in the sample, roughly 80% were seen once. The sample consisted of peripheral blood. The receptors come from a middle-aged woman with acute or convalescent COVID-19. The CDR3 runs from the conserved cysteine through the conserved F or W. A D gene is named only where the DNA matches it firmly. Clone size is not always given. Where it is, it says once, few, many or a class for expanded clones.

clone_size	v_call	j_call	d_call	cdr3_nt	cdr3_aa
.	TRBV24-1	TRBJ2-5	.	TGTGCCACCAGTGACCCAGGTCTCCAAGAGACCCAGTACTTC	CATSDPGLQETQYF
.	TRBV5-6	TRBJ2-7	TRBD2	TGTGCCAGCAGCTTAGTGGGACTAAGCTCCTACGAGCAGTACTTC	CASSLVGLSSYEQYF
.	TRBV9	TRBJ1-4	.	TGTGCCAGCAGCGGAGGGCGAACCCCGCGTGAAAAACTGTTTTTT	CASSGGRTPREKLFF
.	TRBV6-5	TRBJ1-1	.	TGTGCCAGCAGTTATGGGGGGGACATGGGTTGGACTGAAGCTTTCTTT	CASSYGGDMGWTEAFF
.	TRBV20-1	TRBJ2-3	.	TGCAGTGCTAGTAGACAGAGCTTGCAGTATTTT	CSASRQSLQYF
.	TRBV5-1	TRBJ1-1	TRBD1	TGCGCCAGCGGCCGAAGGGGGCAGGACACTGAAGCTTTCTTT	CASGRRGQDTEAFF
.	TRBV7-8	TRBJ1-4	TRBD1	TGTGCCAGCCTCCCAGGGAGACAGGGTAATGAAAAACTGTTTTTT	CASLPGRQGNEKLFF
.	TRBV4-2	TRBJ1-4	.	TGTGCCAGCAGCCAAGCCCCGGACAGTTGGGGCGAAAAACTGTTTTTT	CASSQAPDSWGEKLFF
.	TRBV11-2	TRBJ1-1	.	TGTGCCAGCAGCTTAATGAGAGGGAGTGAAGCTTTCTTT	CASSLMRGSEAFF
.	TRBV29-1	TRBJ2-7	.	TGCAGCGTTGAAGTCGTCGAGGGACCCCAGGGGGAGCAGTACTTC	CSVEVVEGPQGEQYF
few	TRBV3-1/TRBV3-2	TRBJ1-1	TRBD1	TGTGCCAGCAGCCAAGATATTATAATGGACAGGACTGAAGCTTTCTTT	CASSQDIIMDRTEAFF
.	TRBV19	TRBJ1-1	.	TGTGCCAGTAGTAGGACTCCCATGAACACTGAAGCTTTCTTT	CASSRTPMNTEAFF